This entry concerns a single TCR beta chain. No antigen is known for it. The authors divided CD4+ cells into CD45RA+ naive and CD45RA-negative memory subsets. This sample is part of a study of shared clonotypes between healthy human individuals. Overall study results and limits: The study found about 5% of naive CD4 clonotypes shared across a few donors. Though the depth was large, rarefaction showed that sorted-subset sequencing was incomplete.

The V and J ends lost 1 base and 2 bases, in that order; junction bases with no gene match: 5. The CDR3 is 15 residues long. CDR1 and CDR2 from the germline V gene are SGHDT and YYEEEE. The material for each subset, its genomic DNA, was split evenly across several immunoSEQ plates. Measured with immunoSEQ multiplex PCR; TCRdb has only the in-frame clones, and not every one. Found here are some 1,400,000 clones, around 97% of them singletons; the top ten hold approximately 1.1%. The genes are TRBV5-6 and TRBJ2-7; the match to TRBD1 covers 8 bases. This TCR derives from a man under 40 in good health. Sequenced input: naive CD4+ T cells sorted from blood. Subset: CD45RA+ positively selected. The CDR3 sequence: CASSLPQGAAYEQYF. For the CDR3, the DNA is TGTGCCAGCAGCTTGCCTCAGGGGGCAGCCTACGAGCAGTACTTC.